The clone carrying this T cell receptor (beta chain) was recorded a few times. This entry is derived from a study of CD8+CD57+ T cells in acquired aplastic anemia. Study-level information: Sorted CD4+ and CD8+ cells gave an average of around 3.1 ug of DNA.

Previously, flow cytometry had revealed CD8+CD57+ cell expansion in the patients chosen for sequencing. There was no therapy given to any patient before the blood sampling took place. After removal of 6 bases from V and 3 bases from J, the junction contained 5 bases not matched to a gene. The germline CDR1 and CDR2 sequences are SEHNR and FQNEAQ (reference sequence). This CDR3 contains 13 residues. TCR beta VDJ and CDR3 profiles were obtained from a genomic DNA template. TCRdb redid the calling of the reads with MiXCR, one entry per CDR3 protein. The sample includes about 58,000 distinct CDR3 sequences, approximately 50% of them seen just once.

This chain links TRBV7-9 with TRBJ2-7, with TRBD1 matching 7 bases. The TCR sequence derives from a human donor with aplastic anemia. The sequencing input was sorted CD4+, CD8+, or CD8+CD57+ T cells (not recorded which) from PBMCs. The CDR3 coding sequence is TGTGCCAGCAGGAAGACAGGGAACTACGAGCAGTACTTC. Its protein product is CASRKTGNYEQYF.